This T cell receptor (beta chain) was recorded in a study of blood T cell repertoires in COVID-19. Overall study: Whether acute or convalescent, the COVID-19 samples came from the United States, Italy and Spain. PBMCs, B-cell-depleted T cells, or T cells provided the cDNA or gDNA that made up the material.

As processed by the authors: Amplified reference gene primers provided the basis for estimating nucleated cell counts. Produced via immunoSEQ multiplex PCR; TCRdb's table is partial and in-frame only. V and J calls and clone size are given by that table; D and trimming were obtained from the DNA. The sample gives approximately 190,000 clones, about nine tenths of which show up once; 0.53% is in the top ten. Trimming at V came to 4 bases and at J to 4 bases, leaving 6 bases not matched to a gene. This CDR3 spans 16 amino acids. Germline V gives CDR1 MNHNS, CDR2 SASEGT. The clonotype comes from a man in his forties or fifties with acute or convalescent COVID-19. Sequencing used peripheral blood. The chain is built from TRBV6-1 and TRBJ2-2; the match to TRBD1 covers 10 bases. Here the CDR3 DNA reads TGTGCCAGCAGTGCTTTGGACAGGGGGGGCACCGGGGAGCTGTTTTTT. Residues: CASSALDRGGTGELFF.